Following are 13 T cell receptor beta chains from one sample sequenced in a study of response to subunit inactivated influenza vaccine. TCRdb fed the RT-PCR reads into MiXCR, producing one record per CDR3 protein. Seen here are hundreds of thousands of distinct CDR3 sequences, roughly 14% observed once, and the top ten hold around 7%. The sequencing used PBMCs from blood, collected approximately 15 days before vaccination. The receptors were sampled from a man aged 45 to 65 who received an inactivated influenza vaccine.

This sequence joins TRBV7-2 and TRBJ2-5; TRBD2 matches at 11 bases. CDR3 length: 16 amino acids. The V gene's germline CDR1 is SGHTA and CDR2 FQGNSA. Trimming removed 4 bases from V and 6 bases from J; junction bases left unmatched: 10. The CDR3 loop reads CASSYSLSGGAQTQYF. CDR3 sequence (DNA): TGTGCCAGCAGCTATTCCCTTAGCGGGGGGGCGCAGACCCAGTACTTC.

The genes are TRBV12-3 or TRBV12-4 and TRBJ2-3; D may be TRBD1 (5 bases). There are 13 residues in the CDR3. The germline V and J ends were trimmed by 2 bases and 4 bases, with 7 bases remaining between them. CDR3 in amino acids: CASSLIGADTQYF. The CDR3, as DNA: TGTGCCAGCAGTTTAATAGGGGCAGATACGCAGTATTTT.

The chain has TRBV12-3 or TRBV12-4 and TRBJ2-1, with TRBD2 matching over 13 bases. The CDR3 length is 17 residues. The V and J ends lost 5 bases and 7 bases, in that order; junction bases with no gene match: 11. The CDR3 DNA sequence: TGTGCCAGCAGTACTACTAGCGGGAGGGCCATCGGTAATGAGCAGTTCTTC. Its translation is CASSTTSGRAIGNEQFF.

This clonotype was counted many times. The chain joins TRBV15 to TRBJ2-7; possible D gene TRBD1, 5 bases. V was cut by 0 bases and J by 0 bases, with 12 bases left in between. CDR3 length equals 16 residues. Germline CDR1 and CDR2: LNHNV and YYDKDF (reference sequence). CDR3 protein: CATSRDLAGPSYEQYF. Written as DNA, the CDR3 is TGTGCCACCAGCAGAGATTTGGCAGGGCCCTCCTACGAGCAGTACTTC.

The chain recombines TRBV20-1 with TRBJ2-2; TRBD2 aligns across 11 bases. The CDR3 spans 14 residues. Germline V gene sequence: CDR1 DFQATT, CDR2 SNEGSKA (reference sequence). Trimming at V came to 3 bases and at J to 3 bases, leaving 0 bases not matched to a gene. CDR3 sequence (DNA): TGCAGTGCTAGGGGACTAGCGGACACCGGGGAGCTGTTTTTT. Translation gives CSARGLADTGELFF.

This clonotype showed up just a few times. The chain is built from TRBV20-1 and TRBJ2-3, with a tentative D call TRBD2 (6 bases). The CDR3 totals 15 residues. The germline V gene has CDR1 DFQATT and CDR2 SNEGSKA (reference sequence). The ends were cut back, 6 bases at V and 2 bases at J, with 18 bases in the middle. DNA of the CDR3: TGCAGTGCAAACGGGGCGGGACGACACACAGATACGCAGTATTTT. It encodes CSANGAGRHTDTQYF.

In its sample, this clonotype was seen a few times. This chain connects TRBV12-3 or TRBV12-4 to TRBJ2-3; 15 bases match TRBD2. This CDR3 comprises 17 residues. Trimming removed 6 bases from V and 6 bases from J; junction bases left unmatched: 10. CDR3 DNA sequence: TGTGCCAGCAGCCCAACCAGGACTAGCGGGAGGGCCGATACGCAGTATTTT. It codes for CASSPTRTSGRADTQYF.

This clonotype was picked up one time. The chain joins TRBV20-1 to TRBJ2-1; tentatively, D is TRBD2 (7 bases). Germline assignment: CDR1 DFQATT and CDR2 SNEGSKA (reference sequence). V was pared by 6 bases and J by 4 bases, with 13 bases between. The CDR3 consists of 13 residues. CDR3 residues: CSARGGGYNEQFF. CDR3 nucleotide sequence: TGCAGTGCGCGGGGAGGGGGTTACAATGAGCAGTTCTTC.

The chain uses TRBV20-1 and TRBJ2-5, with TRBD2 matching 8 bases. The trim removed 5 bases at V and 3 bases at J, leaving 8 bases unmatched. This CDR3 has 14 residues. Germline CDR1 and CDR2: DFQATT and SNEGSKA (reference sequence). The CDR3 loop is CSAQSGRAEETQYF. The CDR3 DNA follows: TGCAGTGCTCAAAGCGGGAGAGCAGAAGAGACCCAGTACTTC.

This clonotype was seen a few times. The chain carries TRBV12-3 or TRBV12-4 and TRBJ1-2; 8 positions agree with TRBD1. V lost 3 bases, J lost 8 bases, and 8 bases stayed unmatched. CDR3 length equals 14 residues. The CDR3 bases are TGTGCCAGCAGTTTGGACAGGGCCACGAGCGGCTACACCTTC. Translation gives CASSLDRATSGYTF.

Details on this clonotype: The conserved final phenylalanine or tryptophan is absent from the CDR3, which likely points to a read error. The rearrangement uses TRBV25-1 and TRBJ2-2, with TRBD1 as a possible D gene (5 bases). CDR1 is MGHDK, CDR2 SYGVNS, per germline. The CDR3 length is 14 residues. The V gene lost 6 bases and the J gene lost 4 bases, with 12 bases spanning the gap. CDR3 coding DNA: TGTGCCAGCAGCGTGGGGCACTTCACCGGGGAGCTGTTTTAT. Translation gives CASSVGHFTGELFY.

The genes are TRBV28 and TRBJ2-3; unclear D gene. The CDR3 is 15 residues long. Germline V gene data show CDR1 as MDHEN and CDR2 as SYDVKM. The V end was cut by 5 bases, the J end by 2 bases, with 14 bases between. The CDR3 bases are TGTGCCAGCAGTCCTACTTCGGAGTTCACAGATACGCAGTATTTT. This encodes CASSPTSEFTDTQYF.

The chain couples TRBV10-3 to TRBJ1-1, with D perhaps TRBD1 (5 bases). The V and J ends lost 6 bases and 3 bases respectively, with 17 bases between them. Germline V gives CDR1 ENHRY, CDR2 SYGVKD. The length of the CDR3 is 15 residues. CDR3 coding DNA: TGTGCCATCAGACCACCGGAGGGGAGGGACACTGAAGCTTTCTTT. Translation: CAIRPPEGRDTEAFF.